These T cell receptor beta chains were read from a single sample in a study of T-cell reconstitution after alpha-beta-depleted transplantation in children. TCRdb re-analysed the PCR reads in MiXCR, keeping a single row per CDR3 protein. The table shows around 210,000 distinct CDR3 sequences, with 5.5% to 7% occurring only once. The sequencing used PBMCs, collected before TCRalphabeta/CD19-depleted stem cell transplant. Every receptor here comes from a boy aged 2 to 9 with acute lymphoblastic leukemia, due to receive a stem cell transplant. Both conserved end residues are trimmed from each CDR3.

CDR3aa	len	v_gene	j_gene
ASSLYNTGAPGSQY	14	TRBV5-6	TRBJ2-5
ASSLLAGGNEQF	12	TRBV7-2	TRBJ2-1
ASSRSTGGGQETQY	14	TRBV28	TRBJ2-5
ASKRESGYGEQF	12	TRBV27	TRBJ2-1
ASSVGAGTRDNEQF	14	TRBV5-1	TRBJ2-1
ASSFVQATEAF	11	TRBV7-9	TRBJ1-1
SVVTGVFTDTQY	12	TRBV29-1	TRBJ2-3
ASSFWTGDSYEQY	13	TRBV5-4	TRBJ2-7
ASDELRAGSNQPQH	14	TRBV28	TRBJ1-5
SVEDLSGGADTQY	13	TRBV29-1	TRBJ2-3
ASQGSPYEQY	10	TRBV28	TRBJ2-7
ASSLRGREQF	10	TRBV10-2	TRBJ2-1
ATSDLDEQY	9	TRBV24-1	TRBJ2-7
ASSMGVQETQY	11	TRBV19	TRBJ2-5
ASSQEQGGTGNTIY	14	TRBV3-1	TRBJ1-3
ASSLGQDSSYEQY	13	TRBV12-3/TRBV12-4	TRBJ2-7
ASSHAGGVNNEQF	13	TRBV6-1	TRBJ2-1
ASSASTGGSYEQY	13	TRBV7-9	TRBJ2-7
ASSSTNFNQPQH	12	TRBV7-9	TRBJ1-5
ACCPVFRGNFDTGELF	16	TRBV2	TRBJ2-2
ASREGANTEAF	11	TRBV12-3/TRBV12-4	TRBJ1-1
SAIGTGGLTEAF	12	TRBV20-1	TRBJ1-1
ASRVSTGETQY	11	TRBV5-1	TRBJ2-5
ATSDLGRKTFMNTEAF	16	TRBV24-1	TRBJ1-1
ASSKDRGRDTQY	12	TRBV7-2	TRBJ2-3
SARVPSGQETQY	12	TRBV20-1	TRBJ2-5
SVAGSSYNEQF	11	TRBV29-1	TRBJ2-1
ASSFRTSLGEKLF	13	TRBV28	TRBJ1-4
SGKRGIDTEAF	11	TRBV20-1	TRBJ1-1
ASSLVWDEQF	10	TRBV7-2	TRBJ2-1
ASSLNRDRGLHEQY	14	TRBV11-2	TRBJ2-7
ASREGSGELF	10	TRBV6-2/TRBV6-3	TRBJ2-2
ASSAQEGYGYT	11	TRBV27	TRBJ1-2